The source of this T cell receptor (beta chain) is a study of blood T cell repertoires in COVID-19. Study as a whole: COVID-19 samples, acute and convalescent, were from the United States, Italy and Spain. Nucleic acid was either cDNA or gDNA, and it came from T cells, B-cell-depleted T cells, or PBMCs.

Original analysis: Reference gene primer amplification gave nucleated cell count estimates. Using immunoSEQ multiplex PCR, the repertoire was profiled, and TCRdb retains in-frame clones only, with some absent. For V, J and clone size, that table is used; D and trimming come from the DNA. The sample shows roughly 280,000 clones, 80% to 90% of them seen only once. Clinical histories supplied by participants themselves formed the basis of cohort assignment. The origin of this receptor is a woman aged 18-29 years who had recovered from COVID-19. Specimen: PBMCs or T cells enriched from blood (not recorded which).

CDR3: CASLTGRVAFF. Here the CDR3 DNA reads TGTGCCAGTCTGACCGGGCGGGTAGCTTTCTTT. The chain carries TRBV12-3 or TRBV12-4 and TRBJ1-1; the D is unclear. V lost 9 bases to trimming and J lost 10 bases, with 15 bases between them. The CDR3 totals 11 residues.